This T cell receptor (beta chain) was obtained from a study of T cell clonality in common variable immunodeficiency. Regarding the study as a whole: In common variable immunodeficiency, TCR beta chains reportedly carried fewer deletions and N-nucleotide insertions. TCRbeta clonality was increased in CVID versus healthy controls. Repertoire-complication correlations in CVID were limited by patient heterogeneity.

This clone was observed at least ten times. Antigen specificity is unknown. Sequencing input was equivalent genomic DNA from CVID and controls. TCRdb's table, derived via immunoSEQ multiplex PCR, lists solely in-frame clones and lacks some. The counts give roughly 55,000 clones, none of them seen only once; roughly 5.3% is held by the top ten. This receptor was taken from a person between 18 and 75 years old in good health. Sequences were obtained from peripheral blood mononuclear cells.

The part of the CDR3 DNA that was read is TGCAGCGTTGAAGAGCAGGGAACCGGGGAG. Its protein is CSVEEQGTGE. The whole CDR3 sequence is CSVEEQGTGELFF. The V call is TRBV29-1, the J call TRBJ2-2, with D possibly TRBD1 on 5 matching bases. The read stops 3 residues short of the end of the CDR3; the missing end is completed from the germline J gene. The germline V gene has CDR1 SQVTM and CDR2 ANQGSEA. This CDR3 spans 13 amino acids. Trimming removed 0 bases from V and 5 bases from J, with 7 bases in between.